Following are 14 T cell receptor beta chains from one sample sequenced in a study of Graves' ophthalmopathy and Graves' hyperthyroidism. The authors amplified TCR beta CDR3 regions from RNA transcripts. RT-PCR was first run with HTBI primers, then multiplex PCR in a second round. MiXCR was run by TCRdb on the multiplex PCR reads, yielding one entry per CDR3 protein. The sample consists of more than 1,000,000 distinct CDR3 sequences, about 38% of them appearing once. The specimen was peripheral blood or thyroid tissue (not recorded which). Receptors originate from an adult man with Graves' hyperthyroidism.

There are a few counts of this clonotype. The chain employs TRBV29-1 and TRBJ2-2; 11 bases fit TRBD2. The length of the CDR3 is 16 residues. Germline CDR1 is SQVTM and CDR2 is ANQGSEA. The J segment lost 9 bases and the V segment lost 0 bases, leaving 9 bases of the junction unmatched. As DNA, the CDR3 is TGCAGCGTTGAAGAACCGAGGGCTAGCGGGAGGAGGGAGCTGTTTTTT. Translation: CSVEEPRASGRRELFF.

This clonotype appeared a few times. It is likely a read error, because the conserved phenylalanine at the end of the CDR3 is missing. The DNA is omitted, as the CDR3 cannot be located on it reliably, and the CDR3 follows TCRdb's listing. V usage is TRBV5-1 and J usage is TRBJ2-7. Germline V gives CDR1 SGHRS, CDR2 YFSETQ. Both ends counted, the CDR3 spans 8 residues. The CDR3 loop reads CASSEKTS.

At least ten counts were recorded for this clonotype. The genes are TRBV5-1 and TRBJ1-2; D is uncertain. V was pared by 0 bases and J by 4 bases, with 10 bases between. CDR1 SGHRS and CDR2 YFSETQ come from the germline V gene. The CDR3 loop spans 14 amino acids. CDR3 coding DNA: TGCGCCAGCAGCTTGGGCCCGGCGATCTATGGCTACACCTTC. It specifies CASSLGPAIYGYTF.

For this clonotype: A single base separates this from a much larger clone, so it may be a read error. The CDR3 is CASNEYPSPLHF. DNA for the CDR3: TGCGCCAGCAATGAATACCCCTCACCCCTCCACTTT. The chain links TRBV9 to TRBJ1-6; D is ambiguous. The CDR3 consists of 12 residues. Per the germline V gene, CDR1 is SGDLS and CDR2 is YYNGEE.

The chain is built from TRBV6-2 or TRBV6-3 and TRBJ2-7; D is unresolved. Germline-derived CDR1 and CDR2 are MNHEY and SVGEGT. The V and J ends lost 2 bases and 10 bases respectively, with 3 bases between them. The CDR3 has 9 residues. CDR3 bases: TGTGCCAGCAGTTACCCACAGTACTTC. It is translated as CASSYPQYF.

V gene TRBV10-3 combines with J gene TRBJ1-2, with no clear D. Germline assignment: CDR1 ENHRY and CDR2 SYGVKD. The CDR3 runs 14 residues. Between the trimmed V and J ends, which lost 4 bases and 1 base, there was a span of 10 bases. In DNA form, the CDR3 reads TGTGCCATCAGTGGTGCGGTCGTTAACTATGGCTACACCTTC. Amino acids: CAISGAVVNYGYTF.

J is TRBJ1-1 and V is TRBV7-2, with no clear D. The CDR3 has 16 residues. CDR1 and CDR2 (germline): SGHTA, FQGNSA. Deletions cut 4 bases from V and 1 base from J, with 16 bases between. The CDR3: CASSSTAGPSNTEAFF. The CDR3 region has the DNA TGTGCCAGCAGCTCAACAGCCGGACCGTCGAACACTGAAGCTTTCTTT.

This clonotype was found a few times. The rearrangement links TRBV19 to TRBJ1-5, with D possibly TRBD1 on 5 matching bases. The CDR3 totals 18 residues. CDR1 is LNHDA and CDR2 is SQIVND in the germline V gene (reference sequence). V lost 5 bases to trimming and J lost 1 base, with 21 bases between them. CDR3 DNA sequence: TGTGCCAGTAGTCCCCCCGGGGCAGTTTCTTGGAGCAATCAGCCCCAGCATTTT. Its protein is CASSPPGAVSWSNQPQHF.

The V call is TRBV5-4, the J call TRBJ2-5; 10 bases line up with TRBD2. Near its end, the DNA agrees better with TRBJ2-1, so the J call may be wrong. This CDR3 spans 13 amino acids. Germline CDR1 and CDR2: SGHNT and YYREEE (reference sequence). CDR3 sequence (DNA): TGTGCCAGCAGCACTCGTAGCGGGAGGGAGCAGTTCTTC. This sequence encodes CASSTRSGREQFF.

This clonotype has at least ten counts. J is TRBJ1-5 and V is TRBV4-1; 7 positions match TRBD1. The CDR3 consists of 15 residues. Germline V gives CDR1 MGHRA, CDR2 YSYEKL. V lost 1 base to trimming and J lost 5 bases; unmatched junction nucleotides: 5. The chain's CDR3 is CASSQVTGSHQPQHF. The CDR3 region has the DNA TGCGCCAGCAGCCAAGTGACAGGGAGCCATCAGCCCCAGCATTTT.

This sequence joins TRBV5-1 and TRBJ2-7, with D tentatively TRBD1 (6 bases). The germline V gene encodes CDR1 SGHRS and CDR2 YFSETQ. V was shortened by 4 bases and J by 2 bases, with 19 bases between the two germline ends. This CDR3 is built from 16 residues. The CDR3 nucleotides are TGCGCCAGCAGCGTAACCCGGACAGTTGGTACCTACGAGCAGTACTTC. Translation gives CASSVTRTVGTYEQYF.

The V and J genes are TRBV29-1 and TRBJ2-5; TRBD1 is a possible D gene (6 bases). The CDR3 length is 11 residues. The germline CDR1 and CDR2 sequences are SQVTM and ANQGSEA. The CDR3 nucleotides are TGCAGATTGGGGGCACTCGGGGCCCAGTACTTC. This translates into CRLGALGAQYF.

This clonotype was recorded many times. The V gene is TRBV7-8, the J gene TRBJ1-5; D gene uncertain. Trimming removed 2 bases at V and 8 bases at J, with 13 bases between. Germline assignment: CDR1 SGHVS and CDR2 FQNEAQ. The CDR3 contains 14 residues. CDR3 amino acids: CASSLKGFGEPQHF. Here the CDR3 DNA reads TGTGCCAGCAGCTTAAAGGGCTTTGGGGAGCCCCAGCATTTT.

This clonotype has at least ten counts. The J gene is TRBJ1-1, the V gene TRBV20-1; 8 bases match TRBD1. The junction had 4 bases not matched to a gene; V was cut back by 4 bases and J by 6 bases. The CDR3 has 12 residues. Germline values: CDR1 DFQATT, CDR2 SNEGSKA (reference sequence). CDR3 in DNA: TGCAGTGCTAACCTCAGGGGGCCTGAAGCTTTCTTT. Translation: CSANLRGPEAFF.